This is a list of T cell receptor beta chains from one sample in a study of T cell responses to AZD1222 COVID-19 vaccine. Some clones are missing from TCRdb's copy, which holds only in-frame ones; the method was immunoSEQ multiplex PCR. The sample carries roughly 150,000 clones, about 93% recorded once. The starting material was peripheral blood, obtained 28 days after the second AZD1222 dose. The receptors here all came from an adult who received the AZD1222 COVID-19 vaccine. Each CDR3 is given with its conserved first and last residue. D genes are given only for firm matches. Expanded clones get a size class; other rows say once, few or many, or leave the size out.

abundance: few
v_gene: TRBV12-3/TRBV12-4
j_gene: TRBJ1-2
d_gene: TRBD1
CDR3aa: CASSLGQGYGYTF
CDR3nt: TGTGCCAGCAGTTTAGGACAGGGCTATGGCTACACCTTC

abundance: .
v_gene: TRBV5-4
j_gene: TRBJ2-2
d_gene: TRBD2
CDR3aa: CASSVLAGNTGELFF
CDR3nt: TGTGCCAGCAGCGTACTAGCGGGAAACACCGGGGAGCTGTTTTTT

abundance: .
v_gene: TRBV2
j_gene: TRBJ2-3
d_gene: .
CDR3aa: CASRPLDDTQYF
CDR3nt: TGTGCCAGCAGGCCCTTAGATGATACGCAGTATTTT

abundance: .
v_gene: TRBV5-1
j_gene: TRBJ2-7
d_gene: .
CDR3aa: CASSPTGSYEQYF
CDR3nt: TGCGCCAGCAGCCCAACAGGGTCCTACGAGCAGTACTTC

abundance: .
v_gene: TRBV5-4
j_gene: TRBJ2-6
d_gene: .
CDR3aa: CASSGPAGSGANVLTF
CDR3nt: TGTGCCAGCAGCGGACCGGCAGGGTCCGGGGCCAACGTCCTGACTTTC

abundance: .
v_gene: TRBV6-5
j_gene: TRBJ2-4
d_gene: .
CDR3aa: CASSSQLAKNIQYF
CDR3nt: TGTGCCAGCAGTAGCCAGCTAGCCAAAAACATTCAGTACTTC

abundance: .
v_gene: TRBV7-9
j_gene: TRBJ2-7
d_gene: .
CDR3aa: CASSFPTREAGAYEQYF
CDR3nt: TGTGCCAGCAGCTTCCCCACAAGAGAGGCAGGCGCCTACGAGCAGTACTTC

abundance: .
v_gene: TRBV5-1
j_gene: TRBJ2-5
d_gene: TRBD2
CDR3aa: CASSLRLTSGTQETQYF
CDR3nt: TGCGCCAGCAGCTTGAGGTTGACTAGCGGGACACAAGAGACCCAGTACTTC

abundance: .
v_gene: TRBV19
j_gene: TRBJ1-5
d_gene: .
CDR3aa: CASSVDPEQYSNQPQHF
CDR3nt: TGTGCCAGTAGTGTCGACCCGGAGCAATATAGCAATCAGCCCCAGCATTTT

abundance: .
v_gene: TRBV7-9
j_gene: TRBJ2-1
d_gene: TRBD1
CDR3aa: CASSPLGTGTFEQFF
CDR3nt: TGTGCCAGCAGCCCCCTCGGGACAGGGACATTCGAGCAGTTCTTC

abundance: .
v_gene: TRBV6-1
j_gene: TRBJ1-5
d_gene: .
CDR3aa: CASSEAKDQPQHF
CDR3nt: TGTGCCAGCAGTGAAGCAAAGGATCAGCCCCAGCATTTT

abundance: once
v_gene: TRBV6-2/TRBV6-3
j_gene: TRBJ2-5
d_gene: TRBD2
CDR3aa: CASSYERTSGGAGETQYF
CDR3nt: TGTGCCAGCAGTTACGAGCGGACTAGCGGGGGGGCCGGGGAGACCCAGTACTTC

abundance: .
v_gene: TRBV7-8
j_gene: TRBJ2-7
d_gene: .
CDR3aa: CASSLVWTLTTSYEQYF
CDR3nt: TGTGCCAGCAGCTTAGTTTGGACACTGACTACCTCCTACGAGCAGTACTTC

abundance: once
v_gene: TRBV7-2
j_gene: TRBJ1-2
d_gene: TRBD1
CDR3aa: CASSLVSSGQGWYGYTF
CDR3nt: TGTGCCAGCAGCTTAGTATCCTCCGGACAGGGCTGGTATGGCTACACCTTC

abundance: .
v_gene: TRBV6-5
j_gene: TRBJ1-1
d_gene: .
CDR3aa: CASNPSHSTGTEAFF
CDR3nt: TGTGCCAGCAACCCCTCCCACTCGACGGGCACTGAAGCTTTCTTT

abundance: .
v_gene: TRBV7-8
j_gene: TRBJ2-7
d_gene: .
CDR3aa: CASSPTDSYEQYF
CDR3nt: TGTGCCAGCAGCCCGACAGATTCCTACGAGCAGTACTTC

abundance: .
v_gene: TRBV12-3/TRBV12-4
j_gene: TRBJ1-2
d_gene: .
CDR3aa: CASRKGGDYGYTF
CDR3nt: TGTGCCAGCAGAAAAGGGGGAGACTATGGCTACACCTTC

abundance: .
v_gene: TRBV3-1/TRBV3-2
j_gene: TRBJ2-5
d_gene: .
CDR3aa: CASSQTQGLRETQYF
CDR3nt: TGTGCCAGCAGCCAAACCCAAGGGCTCCGAGAGACCCAGTACTTC

abundance: .
v_gene: TRBV19
j_gene: TRBJ1-5
d_gene: .
CDR3aa: CASSIRRDRNQPQHF
CDR3nt: TGTGCCAGTAGTATCCGCAGGGACCGCAATCAGCCCCAGCATTTT

abundance: .
v_gene: TRBV28
j_gene: TRBJ2-3
d_gene: .
CDR3aa: CASSLGVTDTQYF
CDR3nt: TGTGCCAGCAGTTTGGGGGTCACAGATACGCAGTATTTT

abundance: .
v_gene: TRBV2
j_gene: TRBJ2-3
d_gene: TRBD2
CDR3aa: CASRRDYYPGTDTQYF
CDR3nt: TGTGCCAGCAGGAGGGACTACTATCCCGGCACAGATACGCAGTATTTT

abundance: .
v_gene: TRBV19
j_gene: TRBJ2-2
d_gene: TRBD1
CDR3aa: CASSIRQGTNTGELFF
CDR3nt: TGTGCCAGTAGTATAAGACAGGGGACGAACACCGGGGAGCTGTTTTTT

abundance: .
v_gene: TRBV5-5
j_gene: TRBJ1-3
d_gene: .
CDR3aa: CASSSQPISGNTIYF
CDR3nt: TGTGCCAGCAGCTCCCAGCCTATCTCTGGAAACACCATATATTTT

abundance: .
v_gene: TRBV2
j_gene: TRBJ2-7
d_gene: TRBD1
CDR3aa: CASSERTGASYEQYF
CDR3nt: TGTGCCAGCAGTGAACGGACAGGGGCCTCCTACGAGCAGTACTTC

abundance: once
v_gene: TRBV30
j_gene: TRBJ2-5
d_gene: .
CDR3aa: CAWTGDFVETQYF
CDR3nt: TGTGCCTGGACCGGGGATTTTGTAGAGACCCAGTACTTC

abundance: .
v_gene: TRBV7-9
j_gene: TRBJ1-1
d_gene: .
CDR3aa: CASSREEAFF
CDR3nt: TGTGCCAGCAGCCGAGAGGAAGCTTTCTTT

abundance: .
v_gene: TRBV6-5
j_gene: TRBJ2-1
d_gene: .
CDR3aa: CASSYSLNSPGYEQFF
CDR3nt: TGTGCCAGCAGTTATAGCTTGAATTCGCCAGGCTATGAGCAGTTCTTC

abundance: .
v_gene: TRBV4-2
j_gene: TRBJ2-1
d_gene: TRBD2
CDR3aa: CASSPYKLSGGTYNEQFF
CDR3nt: TGTGCCAGCAGCCCCTATAAACTTAGCGGGGGGACCTACAATGAGCAGTTCTTC

abundance: .
v_gene: TRBV11-3
j_gene: TRBJ2-7
d_gene: .
CDR3aa: CASSFYVGRPSYEQYF
CDR3nt: TGTGCCAGCAGCTTCTATGTTGGCCGACCCTCCTACGAGCAGTACTTC

abundance: .
v_gene: TRBV9
j_gene: TRBJ1-1
d_gene: .
CDR3aa: CASGGGPRPRMNTEAFF
CDR3nt: TGTGCCAGCGGGGGAGGACCACGACCCCGCATGAACACTGAAGCTTTCTTT

abundance: .
v_gene: TRBV7-2
j_gene: TRBJ1-2
d_gene: .
CDR3aa: CASSLNRLYGYTF
CDR3nt: TGTGCCAGCAGCTTAAACCGGTTATATGGCTACACCTTC

abundance: .
v_gene: TRBV28
j_gene: TRBJ2-7
d_gene: TRBD1
CDR3aa: CASSSGKRTGTGREQYF
CDR3nt: TGTGCCAGCAGCTCAGGAAAAAGAACCGGGACAGGTCGTGAGCAGTACTTC

abundance: .
v_gene: TRBV9
j_gene: TRBJ2-1
d_gene: .
CDR3aa: CASSVAAGYYNEQFF
CDR3nt: TGTGCCAGCAGCGTAGCTGCGGGATACTACAATGAGCAGTTCTTC

abundance: .
v_gene: TRBV4-3
j_gene: TRBJ2-1
d_gene: .
CDR3aa: CASSQDLPGTSLAEQFF
CDR3nt: TGCGCCAGCAGCCAAGATTTACCGGGGACGAGCTTGGCTGAGCAGTTCTTC

abundance: .
v_gene: TRBV27
j_gene: TRBJ2-4
d_gene: .
CDR3aa: CATSLQFQGLAKNIQYF
CDR3nt: TGTGCCACCTCTCTCCAATTCCAGGGACTAGCCAAAAACATTCAGTACTTC

abundance: .
v_gene: TRBV7-2
j_gene: TRBJ2-2
d_gene: .
CDR3aa: CASSLSTDTGELFF
CDR3nt: TGTGCCAGCAGCTTAAGCACTGACACCGGGGAGCTGTTTTTT

abundance: once
v_gene: TRBV9
j_gene: TRBJ1-2
d_gene: TRBD1
CDR3aa: CASSTGQGYYGYTF
CDR3nt: TGTGCCAGCAGCACGGGACAGGGCTACTATGGCTACACCTTC

abundance: .
v_gene: TRBV5-1
j_gene: TRBJ1-4
d_gene: .
CDR3aa: CASSLAGGRDAEKLFF
CDR3nt: TGCGCCAGCAGCTTGGCGGGGGGCAGGGACGCTGAAAAACTGTTTTTT

abundance: .
v_gene: TRBV9
j_gene: TRBJ2-3
d_gene: .
CDR3aa: CASSSTGLILTDTQYF
CDR3nt: TGTGCCAGCAGCTCGACGGGACTCATTTTAACGGATACGCAGTATTTT

abundance: .
v_gene: TRBV6-5
j_gene: TRBJ2-2
d_gene: TRBD1
CDR3aa: CASSSQGAGELFF
CDR3nt: TGTGCCAGCAGTTCACAGGGGGCCGGGGAGCTGTTTTTT

abundance: .
v_gene: TRBV9
j_gene: TRBJ1-1
d_gene: .
CDR3aa: CASSAPGWDTEAFF
CDR3nt: TGTGCCAGCAGCGCCCCGGGGTGGGACACTGAAGCTTTCTTT

abundance: .
v_gene: TRBV24-1
j_gene: TRBJ1-2
d_gene: .
CDR3aa: CATSELGNYGYTF
CDR3nt: TGTGCCACCAGTGAACTGGGAAACTATGGCTACACCTTC

abundance: .
v_gene: TRBV3-1/TRBV3-2
j_gene: TRBJ1-4
d_gene: .
CDR3aa: CASSQDTTGRISEKLFF
CDR3nt: TGTGCCAGCAGCCAAGATACCACAGGGCGCATAAGTGAAAAACTGTTTTTT

abundance: .
v_gene: TRBV5-5
j_gene: TRBJ1-1
d_gene: .
CDR3aa: CASSPVCPGTSFQAFF
CDR3nt: TGTGCCAGCAGCCCCGTATGTCCAGGAACCTCGTTCCAAGCTTTCTTT

abundance: .
v_gene: TRBV6-5
j_gene: TRBJ1-1
d_gene: .
CDR3aa: CASSYSKRNTEAFF
CDR3nt: TGTGCCAGCAGTTACTCGAAAAGGAACACTGAAGCTTTCTTT

abundance: .
v_gene: TRBV19
j_gene: TRBJ1-5
d_gene: TRBD1
CDR3aa: CASSTRDRGLGQPQHF
CDR3nt: TGTGCCAGTAGTACACGGGACAGGGGTCTGGGTCAGCCCCAGCATTTT

abundance: .
v_gene: TRBV7-9
j_gene: TRBJ2-7
d_gene: TRBD1
CDR3aa: CASSGGQDYSYEQYF
CDR3nt: TGTGCCAGCAGCGGGGGACAGGACTACTCCTACGAGCAGTACTTC

abundance: few
v_gene: TRBV12-3/TRBV12-4
j_gene: TRBJ1-4
d_gene: .
CDR3aa: CASSSLRGEKLFF
CDR3nt: TGTGCCAGCAGCTCACTACGAGGTGAAAAACTGTTTTTT

abundance: .
v_gene: TRBV5-1
j_gene: TRBJ1-1
d_gene: .
CDR3aa: CASSPSAGAYEAFF
CDR3nt: TGCGCCAGCAGCCCCAGCGCAGGGGCCTATGAAGCTTTCTTT

abundance: few
v_gene: TRBV5-4
j_gene: TRBJ2-3
d_gene: TRBD1
CDR3aa: CASSLQGATDTQYF
CDR3nt: TGTGCCAGCAGCTTGCAGGGGGCCACAGATACGCAGTATTTT

abundance: .
v_gene: TRBV4-3
j_gene: TRBJ1-4
d_gene: .
CDR3aa: CASSQEGRHMRNEKLFF
CDR3nt: TGCGCCAGCAGCCAAGAAGGGCGACACATGCGGAATGAAAAACTGTTTTTT

abundance: few
v_gene: TRBV11-2
j_gene: TRBJ1-1
d_gene: .
CDR3aa: CASSLGGGSEAFF
CDR3nt: TGTGCCAGCAGCTTAGGGGGAGGGAGTGAAGCTTTCTTT

abundance: .
v_gene: TRBV5-6
j_gene: TRBJ1-2
d_gene: .
CDR3aa: CASSLDRGQGYTF
CDR3nt: TGTGCCAGCAGCTTGGACCGGGGGCAGGGCTACACCTTC

abundance: once
v_gene: TRBV6-5
j_gene: TRBJ1-4
d_gene: .
CDR3aa: CASSQRNEKLFF
CDR3nt: TGTGCCAGCAGTCAGCGAAATGAAAAACTGTTTTTT